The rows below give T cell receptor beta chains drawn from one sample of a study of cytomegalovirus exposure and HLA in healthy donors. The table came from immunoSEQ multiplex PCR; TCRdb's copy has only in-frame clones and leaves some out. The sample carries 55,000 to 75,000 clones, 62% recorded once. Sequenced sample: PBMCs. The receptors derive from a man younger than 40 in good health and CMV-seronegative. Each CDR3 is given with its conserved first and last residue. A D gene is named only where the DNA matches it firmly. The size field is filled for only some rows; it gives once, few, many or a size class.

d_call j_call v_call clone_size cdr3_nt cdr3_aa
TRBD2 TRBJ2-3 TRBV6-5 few TGTGCCAGCAGTGTCTATAGCGGGGGGACAGATACGCAGTATTTT CASSVYSGGTDTQYF
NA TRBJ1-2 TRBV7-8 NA TGTGCCAGCAGCTTTTTGGGGCGAATGAGCTATGGCTACACCTTC CASSFLGRMSYGYTF
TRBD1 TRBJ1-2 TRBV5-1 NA TGCGCCAGCAGCTTCCCAGGGGGCTCCTATGGCTACACCTTC CASSFPGGSYGYTF
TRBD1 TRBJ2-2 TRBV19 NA TGTGCCAGTAGGCCTGGGACAGCTACCGGGGAGCTGTTTTTT CASRPGTATGELFF
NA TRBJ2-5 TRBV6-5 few TGTGCCAGCAGTTTCCTCCCACCCGGGTACCAAGAGACCCAGTACTTC CASSFLPPGYQETQYF
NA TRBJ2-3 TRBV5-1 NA TGCGCCAGCAACGGAGGGAGGCAGCCAAACGTCGGTACAGATACGCAGTATTTT CASNGGRQPNVGTDTQYF
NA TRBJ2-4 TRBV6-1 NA TGTGCCAGCAGTGAATATGACAACCCAGCCAAAAACATTCAGTACTTC CASSEYDNPAKNIQYF
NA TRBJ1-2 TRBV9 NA TGTGCCAGCAGTCAACAGGGTTACGACTATGGCTACACCTTC CASSQQGYDYGYTF
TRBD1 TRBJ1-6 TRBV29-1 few TGCAGCGCCGGGACAGCGAATTCACCCCTCCACTTT CSAGTANSPLHF
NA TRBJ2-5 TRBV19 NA TGTGCCAGTAGTATAAGTAGGGGCTTTCAAGAGACCCAGTACTTC CASSISRGFQETQYF
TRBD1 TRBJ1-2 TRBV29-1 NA TGCAGCGCGGGGACAGGGGAGTTTTCCGACTATGGCTACACCTTC CSAGTGEFSDYGYTF
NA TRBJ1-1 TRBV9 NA TGTGCCAGCAGCGTAGACGTCGGGCGGGGGGCTGAAGCTTTCTTT CASSVDVGRGAEAFF
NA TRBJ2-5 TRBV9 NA TGTGCCAGCAGCCTCGGGGGGCTCCAAGAGACCCAGTACTTC CASSLGGLQETQYF
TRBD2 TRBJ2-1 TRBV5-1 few TGCGCCAGCACCCAGGGACTATCGGTGAATGAGCAGTTCTTC CASTQGLSVNEQFF
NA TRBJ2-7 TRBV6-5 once TGTGCCAGCAGGAACGAGGAGAGCTCCTACGAGCAGTACTTC CASRNEESSYEQYF
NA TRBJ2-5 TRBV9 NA TGTGCCAGCAGCGTGTGGGGGGAACAAGAGACCCAGTACTTC CASSVWGEQETQYF
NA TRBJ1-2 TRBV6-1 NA TGTGCCAGCAGTGAATATAGGGACACCTATGGCTACACCTTC CASSEYRDTYGYTF
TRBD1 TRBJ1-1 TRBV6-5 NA TGTGCCAGCAGTTCGACAGGGGGCACGGGCACTGAAGCTTTCTTT CASSSTGGTGTEAFF
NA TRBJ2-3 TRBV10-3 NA TGTGCCATCAGTGAGTCAAACAGTATCCTTGATGCTAGCACAGATACGCAGTATTTT CAISESNSILDASTDTQYF
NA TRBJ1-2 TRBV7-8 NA TGTGCCAGCAGCCCAAGAGAGGTTCAGGCGGGGAGCTACACCTTC CASSPREVQAGSYTF
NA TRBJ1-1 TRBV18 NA TGTGCCAGCTCACTCGGAATTCAGGCTGAAGCTTTCTTT CASSLGIQAEAFF
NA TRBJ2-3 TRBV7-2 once TGTGCCAGCAGCTTAGTGGCTAGCGGCACAGATACGCAGTATTTT CASSLVASGTDTQYF
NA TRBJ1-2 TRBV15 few TGTGCCACCAGCAGAGGGGGCCTAGACAGTAACTATGGCTACACCTTC CATSRGGLDSNYGYTF
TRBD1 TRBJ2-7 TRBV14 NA TGTGCCAGCAGCCAGCCGGGACAGGGTTCCTACGAGCAGTACTTC CASSQPGQGSYEQYF
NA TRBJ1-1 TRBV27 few TGTGCCAGCAGTTTTCAGGGTGACACTGAAGCTTTCTTT CASSFQGDTEAFF
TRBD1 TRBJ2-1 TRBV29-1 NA TGCAGCGTTGTAGAGACAGGGGGTGACAATGAGCAGTTCTTC CSVVETGGDNEQFF
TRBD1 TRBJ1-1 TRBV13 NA TGTGCCAGCAGCCCGCAGGGGGTTCGGGCTTTCTTT CASSPQGVRAFF
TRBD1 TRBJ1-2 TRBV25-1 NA TGTGCCAGCAGTTGGGACAGGGGGCAGTATGGCTACACCTTC CASSWDRGQYGYTF
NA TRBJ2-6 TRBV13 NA TGTGCCAGCAGCCGGGACCAGGGGTATCGGGCCAACGTCCTGACTTTC CASSRDQGYRANVLTF
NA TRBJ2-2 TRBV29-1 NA TGCAGCACGCAAACAGCCGGGGAGCTGTTTTTT CSTQTAGELFF
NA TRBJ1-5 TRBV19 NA TGTGCCAGTAGTGACAGGACTTATAGCAATCAGCCCCAGCATTTT CASSDRTYSNQPQHF
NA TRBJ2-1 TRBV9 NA TGTGCCAGCAGCGTAGGGAGCGGGTACAATGAGCAGTTCTTC CASSVGSGYNEQFF
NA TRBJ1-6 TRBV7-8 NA TGTGCCAGCAGCCGGGCCGGTGGGGCCTCTAATTCACCCCTCCACTTT CASSRAGGASNSPLHF
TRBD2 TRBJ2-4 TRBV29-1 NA TGCAGCGTTGCGGCGAGCGGGGGGAACATTCAGTACTTC CSVAASGGNIQYF
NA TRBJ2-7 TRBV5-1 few TGCGCCAGCAGCTTTAGACAGAGTGACTACGAGCAGTACTTC CASSFRQSDYEQYF
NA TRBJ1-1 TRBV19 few TGTGCCAGTAGTATTCAGGGGAGCTACGAAGCTTTCTTT CASSIQGSYEAFF
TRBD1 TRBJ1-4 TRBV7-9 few TGTGCCAGCAGCGATAACCGCAGGGGGCGGCCTAATGAAAAACTGTTTTTT CASSDNRRGRPNEKLFF
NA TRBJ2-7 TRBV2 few TGTGCGCCACGGGACTCCTACGAGCAGTACTTC CAPRDSYEQYF
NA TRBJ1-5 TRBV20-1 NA TGCAGTGCCCGTCCTAATCAGCCCCAGCATTTT CSARPNQPQHF
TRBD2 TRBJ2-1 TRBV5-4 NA TGTGCCAGCAGCTTGTCGCCTAGCGGCCACAATGAGCAGTTCTTC CASSLSPSGHNEQFF
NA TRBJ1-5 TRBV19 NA TGTGCCAGTAGTGTTACAGGGCGCAATCAGCCCCAGCATTTT CASSVTGRNQPQHF
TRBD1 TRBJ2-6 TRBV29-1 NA TGCAGCGTTGACATAGGGGGCACTGGGGCCAACGTCCTGACTTTC CSVDIGGTGANVLTF
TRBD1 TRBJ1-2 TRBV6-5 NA TGTGCCAGCAGTTACCCGACAGGGGGGACCTATGGCTACACCTTC CASSYPTGGTYGYTF
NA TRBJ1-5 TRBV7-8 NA TGTGCCAGCAGCTTAGGGGCCTACGAGCCCCAGCATTTT CASSLGAYEPQHF
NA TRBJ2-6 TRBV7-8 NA TGTGCCAGCAGCTTAGATAGCTCTGGGGCCAACGTCCTGACTTTC CASSLDSSGANVLTF
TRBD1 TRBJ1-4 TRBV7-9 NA TGTGCCAGCAGCGCAGAGACAGGGGGGTCGGAAAAACTGTTTTTT CASSAETGGSEKLFF
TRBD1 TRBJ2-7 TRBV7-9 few TGTGCCAGCTCACCGGGACAGGTGGGCTCCTACGAGCAGTACTTC CASSPGQVGSYEQYF
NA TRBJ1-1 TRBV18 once TGTGCCAGCTCACCACCGCAGGGGAACACTGAAGCTTTCTTT CASSPPQGNTEAFF
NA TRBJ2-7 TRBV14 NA TGTGCCAGCAGCCAAGGTCACGGGGGCGAGCAGTACTTC CASSQGHGGEQYF
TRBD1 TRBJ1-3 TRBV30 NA TGTGCCTGGAGTCCCGGGACAGGGGCTGGAAACACCATATATTTT CAWSPGTGAGNTIYF
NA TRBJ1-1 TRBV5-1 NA TGCGCCAGCAGCTTGGGCGGGGGGGTGAACACTGAAGCTTTCTTT CASSLGGGVNTEAFF
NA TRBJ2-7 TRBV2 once TGTGCCAGCAGAACGTTAACTCCGCCTCAGTACTTC CASRTLTPPQYF
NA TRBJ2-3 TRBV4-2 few TGTGCCAGCAGCCGAGGCGGGGATTCTAGCACAGATACGCAGTATTTT CASSRGGDSSTDTQYF
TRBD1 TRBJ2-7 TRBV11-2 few TGTGCCAGCAGCGTGGGACAGGGGGCTCGGGAGCAGTACTTC CASSVGQGAREQYF